The 8 T cell receptor beta chains listed next were all sequenced from one sample in a study of blood T cell repertoires in COVID-19. The method was immunoSEQ multiplex PCR; TCRdb's version includes in-frame clones alone and lacks a portion of them. The profile shows roughly 220,000 clones, around nine tenths of them singletons. Sample: PBMCs or T cells enriched from blood (not recorded which). These receptors originate from a woman in her 50s with acute COVID-19.

The genes are TRBV28 and TRBJ2-7; 9 bases fit TRBD2. The V gene's germline CDR1 is MDHEN and CDR2 SYDVKM. Losses at the gene ends were 2 bases for V and 1 base for J; bases not matched to a gene: 6. The CDR3 loop spans 16 amino acids. CDR3 residues: CASSLAGGGLSYEQYF. The CDR3 DNA is TGTGCCAGCAGTTTAGCGGGAGGGGGTTTGTCCTACGAGCAGTACTTC.

This chain links TRBV19 with TRBJ1-6, with D perhaps TRBD1 (6 bases). Trimming removed 7 bases at V and 1 base at J, with 11 bases between. Looked up from germline, CDR1 is LNHDA and CDR2 is SQIVND (reference sequence). The CDR3 is 15 amino acids. CDR3 coding DNA: TGTGCCAGTAATACAGGGATGTCCTATAATTCACCCCTCCACTTT. This encodes CASNTGMSYNSPLHF.

The chain has TRBV27 and TRBJ1-6; perhaps TRBD1 as D (6 bases). V lost 2 bases and J lost 6, with 14 bases in between. CDR1 MNHEY and CDR2 SMNVEV come from the germline V gene (reference sequence). CDR3 length: 16 residues. As DNA, the CDR3 is TGTGCCAGCAGTTTAGTGGGGGCGCCGGGTAATTCACCCCTCCACTTT. Its protein is CASSLVGAPGNSPLHF.

CDR3 region: CASSSGHTNTGELFF. In DNA form, the CDR3 reads TGCGCCAGCAGCTCCGGACACACCAACACCGGGGAGCTGTTTTTT. The chain has TRBV5-1 and TRBJ2-2; D perhaps matches TRBD1 (5 bases). Germline V gene lookup returns CDR1 SGHRS and CDR2 YFSETQ. Trimming pared 3 bases from V and 2 bases from J, leaving 11 bases between. This CDR3 has 15 residues.

The chain recombines TRBV27 with TRBJ2-1, with D possibly matching TRBD2 (6 bases). V lost 3 bases and J 3 bases, leaving 9 bases between the germline ends. The CDR3 has 14 amino acids. Germline values: CDR1 MNHEY, CDR2 SMNVEV (reference sequence). Written as DNA, the CDR3 is TGTGCCAGCAGTTTTCTAGCGTACTACAATGAGCAGTTCTTC. It is translated as CASSFLAYYNEQFF.

This chain uses TRBV2 with TRBJ1-1, with a tentative D call TRBD1 (6 bases). The CDR3 contains 13 residues. Germline V CDR1 and CDR2: SNHLY, FYNNEI. The V end lost 8 bases, the J end lost 1 base, and 11 bases lay between the germline ends. The CDR3 protein is CASSGTTNTEAFF. CDR3 bases: TGTGCCAGCTCCGGGACAACGAACACTGAAGCTTTCTTT. The entire variable domain, with the rest obtained from reference TRBV2 and TRBJ1-1, is as follows: EPEVTQTPSHQVTQMGQEVILRCVPISNHLYFYWYRQILGQKVEFLVSFYNNEISEKSEIFDDQFSVERPDGSNFTLKIRSTKLEDSAMYFCASSGTTNTEAFFGQGTRLTVV.

The rearrangement links TRBV18 to TRBJ2-5; D is unresolved. This CDR3 region has 14 residues. The germline CDR1 and CDR2 sequences are KGHSH and LQKENI. The ends were cut back, 8 bases at V and 0 bases at J, with 13 bases in the middle. The DNA of the CDR3 is TGTGCCAGCGCGACCGGGTCAGACCAAGAGACCCAGTACTTC. Translation: CASATGSDQETQYF.

The CDR3 DNA sequence: TGTGCCACCAGCAAGGCGCGGGAGGGCTGGGAGACCCAGTACTTC. This codes for CATSKAREGWETQYF. The chain joins TRBV15 to TRBJ2-5; 9 positions agree with TRBD2. The J segment lost 5 bases and the V segment lost 4 bases, leaving 8 bases of the junction unmatched. Germline V lookup: CDR1 LNHNV, CDR2 YYDKDF (reference sequence). The CDR3 runs to 15 residues.